What follows describes a single T cell receptor beta chain. This receptor's antigen is unknown. Per-base qualities were not stored, and no clone one base away is much larger. What this sample's time point label stands for: about 28 days (+/-7) after the second vaccine dose. In light of the paper, this sample's treatment or condition label describes: meningococcal conjugate vaccine given as trial control. Vaccinee samples came from UK trials COV001 and COV002, including a single-blind randomized controlled phase 2/3 trial of AZD1222 (ChAdOx1 nCoV-19) in healthy adults. Trial participant PBMC samples were collected at day 0 and day 28 after the second dose for TCRbeta chain sequencing. These data are taken from a study of T cell responses to AZD1222 COVID-19 vaccine (TCRdb year 2021). Turning to the overall study: TCR sequencing was performed for 230 to 250 trial participants, of whom about 200 were given two doses of AZD1222 and approximately 26 were given two doses of MenACWY control vaccine. Enrollment into the trials was organized by age into subgroups of 18-55, 56-69 and 70-plus years, and those subgroups contained roughly 160, 29 and 62 TCR-sequenced participants, respectively.

General findings and caveats noted by the study authors: The vaccine-associated CD4 TCRs covered the entire spike protein, and the dominant responses fell in regions 160-218 and 743-854. Participants were mostly white British and included more females than males, and it was suggested by the authors that clonal diversity may have been underestimated. After two AZD1222 doses, spike-specific TCR breadth and depth were significantly higher than at day 0 and than in MenACWY recipients. The 56-69-year group was small, and its depth increase did not reach significance, likely because of low power. Epitopes outside the regions mutated in the B.1.351 and B.1.1.7 variants were reportedly recognized by nearly half of the unique spike-specific TCRs. No day 14 peak-response samples were available, so repertoires were characterized only after the peak T cell response. Conclusions about previously exposed vaccinees are limited, since just six AZD1222 recipients were seropositive for SARS-CoV-2 at baseline.

In the germline V gene, CDR1 corresponds to SGHRS and CDR2 to YFSETQ. At the junction V is shortened by 4 bases and J by 5 bases, with 15 bases in between. Reading from cysteine to phenylalanine, the CDR3 counts 14 amino acids. Only CDR3 DNA is held: 42 bases, read in frame from base 1. The CDR3 regions of human TCRbeta chains were subjected to immunosequencing. In the source study's methods: Repertoire TCRs were checked for matches against a reference library of SARS-CoV-2-specific TCRs that had been generated using the MIRA antigen-specificity platform. Breadth was defined as the fraction of unique TCRs that were SARS-CoV-2-associated, and depth was defined as the fraction of total T cells that were SARS-CoV-2-associated. Using the MIRA data, each spike-specific TCR was mapped to the spike region that the TCR reacts to and placed in a CD4 or CD8 class. Log10-transformed breadth and depth values were compared by one-way ANOVA with Sidak's multiple comparisons tests. This is the immuneACCESS table as TCRdb keeps it, with only in-frame sequences that have V and J called. A part of the clones is gone; compared with another copy, unresolved V genes explain less than half, and the rest is unexplained. Clone size and V and J calls were adopted from that table, with D and trimming inferred from the DNA. In all, the sample holds approximately 180,000 clones, and more than 80% of those were seen once. The ten largest clones represent more than 4% of the sample.

This clonotype was sampled from an adult who received the MenACWY meningococcal vaccine as a control. Sample: peripheral blood, taken 28 days after the second dose of the MenACWY control vaccine. Recombination joined TRBV5-1 with TRBJ2-5, with the D assignment possibly TRBD1 or TRBD2, given 5 matching bases for each. The nucleotides are TGCGCCAGCAGCGGGGGACGGGGTGGGGAGACCCAGTACTTC. Its amino acids are CASSGGRGGETQYF.